This paragraph covers one T cell receptor beta chain sequence. The CDR3 length is 12 residues. Germline values: CDR1 MDHEN, CDR2 SYDVKM. Trimming took 5 bases from V and 7 from J, leaving 8 bases between them. Random hexamers were used to reverse transcribe about 0.5 to 1 ug of RNA. TCRdb re-derived calls from the immunoSEQ multiplex PCR reads in MiXCR, one entry per CDR3 protein. The sample lists more than 110,000 distinct CDR3 sequences, approximately 95% occurring once. The source of the sample is a study of CD8 T cells in Susac syndrome. The sample taken for sequencing was CD8+ T cells from PBMCs. The chain carries TRBV28 and TRBJ2-2; D unresolved. The sequence was collected from a human donor in good health. CDR3 region: CASSSAHGELFF. The CDR3 DNA reads TGTGCCAGCAGTAGCGCCCACGGGGAGCTGTTTTTT. The variable domain in full, completed from reference TRBV28 and TRBJ2-2, reads DVKVTQSSRYLVKRTGEKVFLECVQDMDHENMFWYRQDPGLGLRLIYFSYDVKMKEKGDIPEGYSVSREKKERFSLILESASTNQTSMYLCASSSAHGELFFGEGSRLTVL.